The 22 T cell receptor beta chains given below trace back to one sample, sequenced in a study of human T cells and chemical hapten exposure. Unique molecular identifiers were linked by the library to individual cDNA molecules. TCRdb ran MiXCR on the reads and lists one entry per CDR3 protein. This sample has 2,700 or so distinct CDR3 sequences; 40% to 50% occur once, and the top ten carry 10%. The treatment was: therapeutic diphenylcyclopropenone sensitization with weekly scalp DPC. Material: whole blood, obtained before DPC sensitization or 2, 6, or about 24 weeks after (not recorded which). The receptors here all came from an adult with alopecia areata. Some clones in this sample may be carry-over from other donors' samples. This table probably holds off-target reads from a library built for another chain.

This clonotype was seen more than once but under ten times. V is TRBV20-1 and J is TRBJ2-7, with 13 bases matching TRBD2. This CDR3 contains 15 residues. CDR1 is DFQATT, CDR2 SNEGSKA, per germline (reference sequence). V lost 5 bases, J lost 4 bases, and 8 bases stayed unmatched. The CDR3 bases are TGCAGTGCTTCATGGACTAGCGGGGGTTCGTACGAGCAGTACTTC. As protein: CSASWTSGGSYEQYF.

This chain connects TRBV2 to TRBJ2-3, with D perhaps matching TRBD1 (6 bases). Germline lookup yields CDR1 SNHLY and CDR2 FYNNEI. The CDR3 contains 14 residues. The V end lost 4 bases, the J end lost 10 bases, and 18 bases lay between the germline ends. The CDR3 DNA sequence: TGTGCCAGCAGTGGCCAGACGCAGGGGAGAGCGCAGTATTTT. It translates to CASSGQTQGRAQYF.

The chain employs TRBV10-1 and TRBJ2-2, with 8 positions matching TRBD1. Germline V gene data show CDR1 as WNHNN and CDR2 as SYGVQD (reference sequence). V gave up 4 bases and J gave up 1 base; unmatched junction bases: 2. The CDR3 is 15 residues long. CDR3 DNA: TGCGCCAGCAGTGCAGGGACAGGGAACACCGGGGAGCTGTTTTTT. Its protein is CASSAGTGNTGELFF.

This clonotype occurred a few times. The CDR3 nucleotides are TGTGCCAGCAGACCATCTAGCGCACCAGGTGAGCAGTTCTTC. Its translation is CASRPSSAPGEQFF. The V call is TRBV2, the J call TRBJ2-1, with D perhaps TRBD2 (6 bases). There are 14 residues in the CDR3. CDR1 and CDR2 from the germline V gene are SNHLY and FYNNEI. V shed 6 bases and J shed 9 bases, with 18 bases lying between them.

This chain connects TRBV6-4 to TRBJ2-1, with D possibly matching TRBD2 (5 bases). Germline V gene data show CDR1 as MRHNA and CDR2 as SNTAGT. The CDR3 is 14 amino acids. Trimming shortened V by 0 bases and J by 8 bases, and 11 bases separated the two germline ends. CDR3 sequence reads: CASSDSGDGHEQFF. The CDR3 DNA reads TGTGCCAGCAGTGACTCCGGGGATGGACATGAGCAGTTCTTC.

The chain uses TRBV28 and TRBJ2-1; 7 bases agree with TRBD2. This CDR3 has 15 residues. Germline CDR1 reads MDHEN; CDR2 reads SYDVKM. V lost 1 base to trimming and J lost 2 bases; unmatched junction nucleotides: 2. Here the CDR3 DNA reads TGTGCCAGCAGTTTATACGCGGGAGCCTACAATGAGCAGTTCTTC. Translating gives CASSLYAGAYNEQFF.

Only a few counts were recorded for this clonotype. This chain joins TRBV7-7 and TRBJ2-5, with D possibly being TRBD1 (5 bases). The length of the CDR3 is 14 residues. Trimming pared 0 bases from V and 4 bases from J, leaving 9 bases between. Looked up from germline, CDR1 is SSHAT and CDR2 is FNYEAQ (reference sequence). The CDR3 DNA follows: TGTGCCAGCAGCTTAGCGACAGTCGGAGAGACCCAGTACTTC. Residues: CASSLATVGETQYF.

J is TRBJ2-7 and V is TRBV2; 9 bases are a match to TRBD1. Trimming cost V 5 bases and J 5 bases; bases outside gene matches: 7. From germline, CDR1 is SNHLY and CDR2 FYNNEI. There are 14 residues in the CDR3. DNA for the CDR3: TGTGCCAGCAGTTGGGGACAGGGAGACCACGAGCAGTACTTC. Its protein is CASSWGQGDHEQYF.

The CDR3 DNA is TGCAGTGCGGCAGGGTTGGGTGAGCAGTTCTTC. Residues: CSAAGLGEQFF. V gene TRBV20-1 combines with J gene TRBJ2-1; D is possibly TRBD1 (5 bases). V lost 6 bases and J lost 9, with 12 bases in between. Germline CDR1 reads DFQATT; CDR2 reads SNEGSKA (reference sequence). The CDR3 spans 11 residues.

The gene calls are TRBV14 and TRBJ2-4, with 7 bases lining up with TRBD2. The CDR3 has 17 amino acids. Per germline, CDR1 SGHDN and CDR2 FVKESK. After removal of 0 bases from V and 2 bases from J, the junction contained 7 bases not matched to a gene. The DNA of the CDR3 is TGTGCCAGCAGCCAAGATTCCATGGGGGGGACCAAAAACATTCAGTACTTC. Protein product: CASSQDSMGGTKNIQYF.

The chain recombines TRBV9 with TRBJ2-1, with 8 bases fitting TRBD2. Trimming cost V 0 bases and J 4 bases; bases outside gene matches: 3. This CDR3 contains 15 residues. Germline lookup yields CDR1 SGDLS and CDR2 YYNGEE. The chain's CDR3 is CASSVVASGYNEQFF. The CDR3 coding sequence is TGTGCCAGCAGCGTAGTGGCTAGCGGGTACAATGAGCAGTTCTTC.

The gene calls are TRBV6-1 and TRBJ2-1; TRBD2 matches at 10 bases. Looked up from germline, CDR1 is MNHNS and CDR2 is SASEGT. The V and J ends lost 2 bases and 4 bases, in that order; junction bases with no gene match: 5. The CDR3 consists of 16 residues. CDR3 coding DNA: TGTGCCAGCAGTGAATCGGTAGCGGGGGGTTACAATGAGCAGTTCTTC. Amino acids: CASSESVAGGYNEQFF.

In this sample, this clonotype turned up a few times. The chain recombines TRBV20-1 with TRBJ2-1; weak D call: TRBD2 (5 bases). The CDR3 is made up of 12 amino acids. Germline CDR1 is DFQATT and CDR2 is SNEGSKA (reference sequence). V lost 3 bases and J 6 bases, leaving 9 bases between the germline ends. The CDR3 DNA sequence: TGCAGTGCTAGTGAAAGCGGCAATGAGCAGTTCTTC. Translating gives CSASESGNEQFF.

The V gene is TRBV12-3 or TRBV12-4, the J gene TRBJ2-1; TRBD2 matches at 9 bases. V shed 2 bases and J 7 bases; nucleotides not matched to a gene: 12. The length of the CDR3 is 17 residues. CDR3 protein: CASSLILAGGPGNEQFF. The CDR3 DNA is TGTGCCAGCAGTTTAATCTTGGCGGGAGGGCCGGGAAATGAGCAGTTCTTC.

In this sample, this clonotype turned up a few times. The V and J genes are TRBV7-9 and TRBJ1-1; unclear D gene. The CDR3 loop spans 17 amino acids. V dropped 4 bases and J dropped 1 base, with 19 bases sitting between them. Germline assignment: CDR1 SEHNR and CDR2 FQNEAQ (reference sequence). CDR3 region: CASSSPIGGESNTEAFF. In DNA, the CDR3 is TGTGCCAGCAGCTCGCCTATAGGCGGAGAGTCGAACACTGAAGCTTTCTTT.

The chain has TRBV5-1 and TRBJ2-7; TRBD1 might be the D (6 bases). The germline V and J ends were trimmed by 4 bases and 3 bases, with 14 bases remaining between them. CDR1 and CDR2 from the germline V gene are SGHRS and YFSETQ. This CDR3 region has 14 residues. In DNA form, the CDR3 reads TGCGCCAGCAGCCCGGACAGAAGGGGCTACGAGCAGTACTTC. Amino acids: CASSPDRRGYEQYF.

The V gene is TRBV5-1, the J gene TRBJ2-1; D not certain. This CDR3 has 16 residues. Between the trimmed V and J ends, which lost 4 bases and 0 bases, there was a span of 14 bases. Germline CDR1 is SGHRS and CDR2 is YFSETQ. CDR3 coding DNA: TGCGCCAGCAGCCCCCAAGTGCGGAACTCCTACAATGAGCAGTTCTTC. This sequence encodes CASSPQVRNSYNEQFF. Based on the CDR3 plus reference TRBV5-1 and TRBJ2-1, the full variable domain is KAGVTQTPRYLIKTRGQQVTLSCSPISGHRSVSWYQQTPGQGLQFLFEYFSETQRNKGNFPGRFSGRQFSNSRSEMNVSTLELGDSALYLCASSPQVRNSYNEQFFGPGTRLTVL.

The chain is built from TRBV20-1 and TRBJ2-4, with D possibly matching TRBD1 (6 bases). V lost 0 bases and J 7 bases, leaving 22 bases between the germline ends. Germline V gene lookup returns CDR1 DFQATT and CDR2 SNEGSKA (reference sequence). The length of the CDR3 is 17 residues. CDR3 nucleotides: TGCAGTGCTAGAGATATTTTCAACCGACAGGTTAAGAACATTCAGTACTTC. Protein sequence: CSARDIFNRQVKNIQYF.

The DNA of the CDR3 is TGCAGCGTTGAAGCGGCGGTCAACCATCTGCGAGAGACCCAGTACTTC. It specifies CSVEAAVNHLRETQYF. The V and J genes are TRBV29-1 and TRBJ2-5; no definite D call. The CDR3 extends over 16 amino acids. Trimming took off 1 base at V and 4 bases at J, with 19 bases between the two ends. Germline CDR1 reads SQVTM; CDR2 reads ANQGSEA.

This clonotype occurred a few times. CDR3 in amino acids: CASSKKREQYF. DNA of the CDR3: TGTGCCAGCAGCAAAAAGCGCGAGCAGTACTTC. This chain joins TRBV21-1 and TRBJ2-7. TRBV21-1 has pseudogene status. CDR3 length equals 11 residues.

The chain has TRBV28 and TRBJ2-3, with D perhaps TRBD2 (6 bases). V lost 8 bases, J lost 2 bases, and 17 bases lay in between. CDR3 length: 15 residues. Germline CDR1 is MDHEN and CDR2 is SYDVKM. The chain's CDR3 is CASGNSGTLTDTQYF. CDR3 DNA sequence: TGTGCCAGCGGCAATAGCGGCACGCTCACAGATACGCAGTATTTT.

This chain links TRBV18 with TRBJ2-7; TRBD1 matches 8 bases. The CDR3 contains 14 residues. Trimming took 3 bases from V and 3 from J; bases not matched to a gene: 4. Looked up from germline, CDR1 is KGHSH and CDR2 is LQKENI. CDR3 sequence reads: CASSPGQGSYEQYV. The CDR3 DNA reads TGTGCCAGCTCACCTGGACAGGGAAGCTACGAGCAGTACGTC.